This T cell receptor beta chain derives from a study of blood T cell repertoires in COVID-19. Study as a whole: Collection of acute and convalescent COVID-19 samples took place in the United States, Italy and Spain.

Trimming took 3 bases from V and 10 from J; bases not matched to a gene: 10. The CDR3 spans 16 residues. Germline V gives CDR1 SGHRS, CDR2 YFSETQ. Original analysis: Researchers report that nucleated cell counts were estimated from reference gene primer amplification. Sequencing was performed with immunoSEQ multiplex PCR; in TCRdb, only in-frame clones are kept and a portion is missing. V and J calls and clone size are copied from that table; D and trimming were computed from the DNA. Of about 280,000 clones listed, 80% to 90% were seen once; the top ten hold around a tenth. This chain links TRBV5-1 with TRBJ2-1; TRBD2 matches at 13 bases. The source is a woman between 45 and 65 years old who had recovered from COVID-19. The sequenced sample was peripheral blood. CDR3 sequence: CASSYPGLAGIGEQFF. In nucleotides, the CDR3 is TGCGCCAGCAGCTACCCGGGACTAGCGGGAATCGGGGAGCAGTTCTTC.